This TCR beta chain was observed in a study of T cell changes during pregnancy in multiple sclerosis. Sequencing used immunoSEQ multiplex PCR; TCRdb keeps in-frame clones, though not all of them. The table lists over 70,000 clones, approximately 90% of them singletons. This CDR3 has 17 residues. V gave up 4 bases and J gave up 2 bases, with 17 bases separating them. Germline V gives CDR1 SGHVS, CDR2 FNYEAQ. Here the sequenced sample was peripheral blood, taken in the first trimester of pregnancy. J is TRBJ2-2 and V is TRBV7-6; perhaps TRBD1 as D (6 bases). The TCR originated in a female donor in good health, enrolled as a control in a pregnancy study. The CDR3 DNA sequence: TGTGCCAGCAGCTGGGATAAGCAGGGGCCAAACACCGGGGAGCTGTTTTTT. Encoded protein: CASSWDKQGPNTGELFF.